This T cell receptor (beta chain) was documented in a study of T cells in Graves' hyperthyroidism and ophthalmopathy. This clonotype was counted many times. Its matching antigen is unknown. Study conclusions and caveats: The model predicted ophthalmopathy a median roughly 6.5 months before onset.

Amplification of TCR beta CDR3 regions used RNA as the template. HTBI primers were employed in a first-round RT-PCR of the TCR CDR3. One entry per CDR3 protein results from TCRdb running MiXCR on the multiplex PCR reads. This table has 730,000 or so distinct CDR3 sequences, around 20% appearing once. CDR1 and CDR2 (germline): GTSNPN, SVGIG (reference sequence). Germline trimming cut 1 base from V and 7 bases from J; bases unmatched to any gene: 2. This CDR3 region has 14 residues. This chain connects TRBV30 to TRBJ2-1; TRBD2 matches 12 bases. The sample was blood. The TCR comes from a woman aged 45-65 years with Graves' hyperthyroidism that later progressed to Graves' ophthalmopathy. The DNA for the CDR3 is TGTGCCTGGAGTGGTGGACTAGCGGGGAATGAGCAGTTCTTC. This sequence encodes CAWSGGLAGNEQFF.